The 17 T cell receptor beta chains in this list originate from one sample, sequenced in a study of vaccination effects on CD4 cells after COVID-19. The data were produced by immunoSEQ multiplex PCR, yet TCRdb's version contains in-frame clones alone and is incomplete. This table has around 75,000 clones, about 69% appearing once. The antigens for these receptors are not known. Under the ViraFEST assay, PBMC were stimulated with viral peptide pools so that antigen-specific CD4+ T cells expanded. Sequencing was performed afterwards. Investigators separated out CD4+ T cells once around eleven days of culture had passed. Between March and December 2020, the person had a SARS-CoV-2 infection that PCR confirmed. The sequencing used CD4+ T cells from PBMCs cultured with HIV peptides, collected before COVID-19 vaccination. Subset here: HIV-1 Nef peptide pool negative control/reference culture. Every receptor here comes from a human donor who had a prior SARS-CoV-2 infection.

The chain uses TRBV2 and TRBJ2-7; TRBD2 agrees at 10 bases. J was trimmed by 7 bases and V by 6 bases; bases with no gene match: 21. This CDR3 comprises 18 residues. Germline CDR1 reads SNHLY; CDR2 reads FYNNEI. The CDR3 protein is CASRGESFRLAGVREQYF. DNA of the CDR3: TGTGCCAGCAGGGGGGAGAGTTTCAGACTAGCGGGTGTTCGGGAGCAGTACTTC. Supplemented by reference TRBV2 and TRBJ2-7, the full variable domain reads EPEVTQTPSHQVTQMGQEVILRCVPISNHLYFYWYRQILGQKVEFLVSFYNNEISEKSEIFDDQFSVERPDGSNFTLKIRSTKLEDSAMYFCASRGESFRLAGVREQYFGPGTRLTVT.

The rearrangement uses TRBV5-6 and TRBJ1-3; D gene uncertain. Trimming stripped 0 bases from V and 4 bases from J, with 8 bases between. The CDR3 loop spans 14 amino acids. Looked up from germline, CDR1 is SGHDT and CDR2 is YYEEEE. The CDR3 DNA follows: TGTGCCAGCAGCTTGGAACCCCAAGGAAACACCATATATTTT. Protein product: CASSLEPQGNTIYF.

CDR3 protein: CASSLAGGPAGANVLTF. The CDR3 region has the DNA TGCGCCAGCAGCTTGGCGGGGGGGCCGGCTGGGGCCAACGTCCTGACTTTC. This sequence joins TRBV5-1 and TRBJ2-6; 8 nucleotides match TRBD2. Germline V gene data show CDR1 as SGHRS and CDR2 as YFSETQ. CDR3 length equals 17 residues. Trimming at V came to 0 bases and at J to 2 bases, leaving 4 bases not matched to a gene.

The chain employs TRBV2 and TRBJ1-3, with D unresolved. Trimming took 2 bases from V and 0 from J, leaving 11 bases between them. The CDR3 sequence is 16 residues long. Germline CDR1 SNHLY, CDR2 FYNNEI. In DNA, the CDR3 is TGTGCCAGCAGTGAATTGTCTCCCGACTCTGGAAACACCATATATTTT. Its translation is CASSELSPDSGNTIYF.

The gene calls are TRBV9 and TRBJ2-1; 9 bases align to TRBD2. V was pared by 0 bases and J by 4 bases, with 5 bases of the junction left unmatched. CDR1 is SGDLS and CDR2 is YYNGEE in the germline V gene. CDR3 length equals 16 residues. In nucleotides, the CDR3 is TGTGCCAGCAGCGTAGTCGGCGGGGGGGGGTACAATGAGCAGTTCTTC. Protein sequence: CASSVVGGGGYNEQFF.

CDR3: CASSLAGMNTEAFF. CDR3 DNA sequence: TGCGCCAGCAGCTTGGCAGGGATGAACACTGAAGCTTTCTTT. This chain joins TRBV5-1 and TRBJ1-1; possibly TRBD1 for D (5 bases). The CDR3 has 14 amino acids. Trimming took 0 bases from V and 0 from J, leaving 6 bases between them. CDR1 SGHRS and CDR2 YFSETQ come from the germline V gene. Full variable domain (outside the CDR3, taken from reference TRBV5-1 and TRBJ1-1): KAGVTQTPRYLIKTRGQQVTLSCSPISGHRSVSWYQQTPGQGLQFLFEYFSETQRNKGNFPGRFSGRQFSNSRSEMNVSTLELGDSALYLCASSLAGMNTEAFFGQGTRLTVV.

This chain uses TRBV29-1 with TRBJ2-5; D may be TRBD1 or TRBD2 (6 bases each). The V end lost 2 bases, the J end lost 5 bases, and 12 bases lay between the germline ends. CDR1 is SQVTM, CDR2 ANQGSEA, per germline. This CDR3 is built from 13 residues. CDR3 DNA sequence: TGCAGCGTTGAAAGGGGGGCCGGGGAGACCCAGTACTTC. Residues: CSVERGAGETQYF.

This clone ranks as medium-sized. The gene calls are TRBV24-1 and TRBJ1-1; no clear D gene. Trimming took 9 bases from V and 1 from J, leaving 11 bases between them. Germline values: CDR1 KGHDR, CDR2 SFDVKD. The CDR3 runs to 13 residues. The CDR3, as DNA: TGTGCCACCTCACATCAGGCGAACACTGAAGCTTTCTTT. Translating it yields CATSHQANTEAFF.

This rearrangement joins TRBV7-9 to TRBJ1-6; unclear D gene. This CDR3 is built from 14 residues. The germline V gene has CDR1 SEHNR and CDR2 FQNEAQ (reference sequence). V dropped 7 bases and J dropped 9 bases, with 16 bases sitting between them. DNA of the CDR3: TGTGCCAGCACCCTGGCGGAGTCAGGTTCACCCCTCCACTTT. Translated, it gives CASTLAESGSPLHF.

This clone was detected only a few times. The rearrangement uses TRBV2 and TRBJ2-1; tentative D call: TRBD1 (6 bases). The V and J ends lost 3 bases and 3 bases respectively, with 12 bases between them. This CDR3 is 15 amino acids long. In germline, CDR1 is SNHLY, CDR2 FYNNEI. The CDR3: CASSEGHKVYNEQFF. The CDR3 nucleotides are TGTGCCAGCAGTGAGGGACATAAAGTCTACAATGAGCAGTTCTTC.

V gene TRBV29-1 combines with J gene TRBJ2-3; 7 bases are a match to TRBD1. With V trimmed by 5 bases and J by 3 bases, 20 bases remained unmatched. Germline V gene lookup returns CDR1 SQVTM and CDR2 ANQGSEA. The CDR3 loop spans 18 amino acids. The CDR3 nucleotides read TGCAGCGTTACCAACCCTATCGAAGGGGGCAGGTGGACAGATACGCAGTATTTT. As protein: CSVTNPIEGGRWTDTQYF.

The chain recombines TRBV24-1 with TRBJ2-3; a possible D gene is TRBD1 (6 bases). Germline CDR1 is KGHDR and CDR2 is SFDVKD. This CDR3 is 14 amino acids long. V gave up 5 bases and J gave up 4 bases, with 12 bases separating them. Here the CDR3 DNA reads TGTGCCACCAGTGTAGGCAGGGGTCCAGATACGCAGTATTTT. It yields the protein CATSVGRGPDTQYF.

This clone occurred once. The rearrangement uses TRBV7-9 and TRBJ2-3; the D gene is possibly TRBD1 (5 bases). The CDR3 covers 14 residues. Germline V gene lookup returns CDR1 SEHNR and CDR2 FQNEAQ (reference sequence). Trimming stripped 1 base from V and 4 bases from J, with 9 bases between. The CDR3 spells CASSLVGVADTQYF. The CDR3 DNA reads TGTGCCAGCAGCTTAGTAGGGGTGGCAGATACGCAGTATTTT.

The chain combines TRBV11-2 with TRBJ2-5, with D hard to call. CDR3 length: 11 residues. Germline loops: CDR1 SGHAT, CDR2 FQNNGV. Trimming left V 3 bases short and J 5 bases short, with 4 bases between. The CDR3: CASSLWETQYF. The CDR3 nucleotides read TGTGCCAGCAGCTTGTGGGAGACCCAGTACTTC.

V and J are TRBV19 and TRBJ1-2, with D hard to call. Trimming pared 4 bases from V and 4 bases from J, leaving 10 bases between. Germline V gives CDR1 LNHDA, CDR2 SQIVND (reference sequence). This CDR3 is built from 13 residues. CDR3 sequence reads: CASSTRPAYGYTF. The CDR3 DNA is TGTGCCAGTAGTACCCGACCAGCCTATGGCTACACCTTC.

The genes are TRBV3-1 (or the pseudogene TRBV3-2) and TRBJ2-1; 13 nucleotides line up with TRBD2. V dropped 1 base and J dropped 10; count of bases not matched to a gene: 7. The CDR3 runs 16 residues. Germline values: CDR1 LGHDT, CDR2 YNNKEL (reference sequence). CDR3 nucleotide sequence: TGTGCCAGCAGCCAAGTTGTACTAGCGGGGGGGCCAGAGCAGTTCTTC. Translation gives CASSQVVLAGGPEQFF.

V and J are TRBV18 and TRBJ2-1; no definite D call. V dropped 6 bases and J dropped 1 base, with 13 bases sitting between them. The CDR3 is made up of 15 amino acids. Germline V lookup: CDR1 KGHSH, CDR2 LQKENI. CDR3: CASSLGSTSYNEQFF. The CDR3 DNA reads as TGTGCCAGCTCTCTAGGTTCGACTTCCTACAATGAGCAGTTCTTC.